Given below is one T cell receptor (beta chain) in context. Germline V CDR1 and CDR2: SGHAT, FQNNGV. Between the trimmed V and J ends, which lost 1 base and 0 bases, there was a span of 10 bases. The CDR3 is 16 residues long. This record comes from a study of control samples from healthy donors and cancer patients. Libraries were prepared by immunoSEQ multiplex PCR; TCRdb keeps only in-frame clonotypes and omits some of them. The table includes about 130,000 clones, 75% to 95% detected once. The sequence came from a man aged 18-30 years in good health. The chain employs TRBV11-2 and TRBJ1-3; D remains unclear. Sequencing was done on a sample of blood. The CDR3: CASSLAASASGNTIYF. As DNA, the CDR3 is TGTGCCAGCAGCTTAGCAGCCAGCGCCTCTGGAAACACCATATATTTT.